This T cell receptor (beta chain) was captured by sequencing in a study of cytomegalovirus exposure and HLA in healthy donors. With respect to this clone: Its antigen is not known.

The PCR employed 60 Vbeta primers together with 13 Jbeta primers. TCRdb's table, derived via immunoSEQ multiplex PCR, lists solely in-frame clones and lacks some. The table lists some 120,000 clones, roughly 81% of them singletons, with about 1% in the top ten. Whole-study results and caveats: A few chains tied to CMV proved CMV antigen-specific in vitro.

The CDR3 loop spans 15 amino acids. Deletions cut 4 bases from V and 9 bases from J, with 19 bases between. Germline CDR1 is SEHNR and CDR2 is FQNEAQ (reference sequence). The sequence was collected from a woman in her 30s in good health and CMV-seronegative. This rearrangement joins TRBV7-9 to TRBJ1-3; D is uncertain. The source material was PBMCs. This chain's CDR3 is CASSSRVLGIGTIYF. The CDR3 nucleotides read TGTGCCAGCAGCTCGCGGGTGCTTGGGATCGGCACCATATATTTT.